This passage covers 24 T cell receptor beta chains from one sample sequenced in a study of blood T cell repertoires in COVID-19. Clones were sequenced by immunoSEQ multiplex PCR, and TCRdb holds only the in-frame ones, with some missing. Seen here are tens of thousands of clones, 90% observed once, and the top ten hold 0.77%. Sequencing input: peripheral blood. All receptors derive from a woman older than 75 with acute or convalescent COVID-19.

The V gene is TRBV18, the J gene TRBJ2-1, with unresolved D. The CDR3 totals 14 residues. Trimming left V 3 bases short and J 5 bases short, with 11 bases between. The germline V gene has CDR1 KGHSH and CDR2 LQKENI. This CDR3 is CASSPPRIHNEQFF. CDR3 in DNA: TGTGCCAGCTCACCCCCCAGGATCCACAATGAGCAGTTCTTC.

This chain links TRBV5-1 with TRBJ2-7; maybe TRBD2 (5 bases). The CDR3 loop spans 12 amino acids. CDR1 SGHRS and CDR2 YFSETQ come from the germline V gene. The V end lost 3 bases, the J end lost 5 bases, and 9 bases lay between the germline ends. Here the CDR3 DNA reads TGCGCCAGCAGCTATCCCGGGAACGAGCAGTACTTC. This gives the protein CASSYPGNEQYF.

The V and J genes are TRBV5-1 and TRBJ2-1; maybe TRBD2 (5 bases). The V end lost 3 bases, the J end lost 4 bases, and 11 bases lay between the germline ends. Per germline, CDR1 SGHRS and CDR2 YFSETQ. This CDR3 region has 14 residues. CDR3: CASSSVGEYNEQFF. The DNA of the CDR3 is TGCGCCAGCAGCTCCGTCGGGGAGTACAATGAGCAGTTCTTC.

The chain employs TRBV19 and TRBJ2-1; 8 bases are shared with TRBD2. The CDR3 length is 13 residues. V was clipped by 11 bases and J by 8 bases; unmatched bases: 11. Per the germline V gene, CDR1 is LNHDA and CDR2 is SQIVND (reference sequence). DNA for the CDR3: TGTGCCGCCGGGGGGGGAGCGGTCGATGAGCAGTTCTTC. Translating it yields CAAGGGAVDEQFF.

The chain combines TRBV4-3 with TRBJ2-5; TRBD1 agrees at 7 bases. CDR1 is LGHNA, CDR2 YSLEER, per germline. This CDR3 comprises 15 residues. The ends lost 1 base at V and 4 bases at J; junction bases unmatched: 6. The CDR3 region has the DNA TGCGCCAGCAGCCAAGCAGGGACAGCACGAGAGACCCAGTACTTC. It yields the protein CASSQAGTARETQYF.

The chain employs TRBV6-5 and TRBJ1-2; D is possibly TRBD1 (5 bases). The CDR3 runs to 13 residues. The germline gives CDR1 MNHEY, CDR2 SVGAGI. V was trimmed by 7 bases and J by 4 bases, leaving 13 bases between them. CDR3 DNA sequence: TGTGCCAGCACCACAGGTCGATTCTATGGCTACACCTTC. It translates to CASTTGRFYGYTF.

The chain is built from TRBV7-8 and TRBJ2-6; 8 bases line up with TRBD1. V was clipped by 5 bases and J by 2 bases; unmatched bases: 17. Germline V gene lookup returns CDR1 SGHVS and CDR2 FQNEAQ. CDR3 size: 20 residues. Here the CDR3 DNA reads TGTGCCAGCAGCCAACAAGCCGGGACAGGAGTTTTTCCTGGGGCCAACGTCCTGACTTTC. This codes for CASSQQAGTGVFPGANVLTF.

The chain links TRBV29-1 to TRBJ1-3; unclear D gene. The germline gives CDR1 SQVTM, CDR2 ANQGSEA. V was shortened by 4 bases and J by 0 bases, with 13 bases between the two germline ends. The CDR3 totals 15 residues. This CDR3 reads CSVVRQANSGNTIYF. CDR3 DNA: TGCAGCGTTGTAAGGCAGGCGAACTCTGGAAACACCATATATTTT.

This clone has just one count. The gene calls are TRBV4-3 and TRBJ2-1, with 11 bases lining up with TRBD2. This CDR3 contains 16 residues. V trimming: 0 bases; J trimming: 9 bases; junction bases outside the gene matches: 7. Per the germline V gene, CDR1 is LGHNA and CDR2 is YSLEER. CDR3 DNA sequence: TGCGCCAGCAGCCAAGACGGCCTAGCGGGGGGTGGTGAGCAGTTCTTC. It encodes CASSQDGLAGGGEQFF.

The CDR3 DNA reads TGTGCCAGTAGAAAAACCCAGGGGCAGCCCCAGCATTTT. Its protein product is CASRKTQGQPQHF. The chain recombines TRBV19 with TRBJ1-5; tentative D call: TRBD1 (6 bases). This CDR3 spans 13 amino acids. The V gene lost 6 bases and the J gene lost 7 bases, with 13 bases spanning the gap. Germline CDR1 reads LNHDA; CDR2 reads SQIVND (reference sequence).

This clone has a single count. The rearrangement links TRBV9 to TRBJ2-7, with 11 bases identical to TRBD2. Germline CDR1 and CDR2: SGDLS and YYNGEE. The CDR3 is made up of 21 amino acids. Losses at the gene ends were 0 bases for V and 0 bases for J; bases not matched to a gene: 17. Here the CDR3 DNA reads TGTGCCAGCAGCGTAGCAGCGGAGAATCCTCTAGCGGGAGGTGTCTCCTACGAGCAGTACTTC. It encodes CASSVAAENPLAGGVSYEQYF.

The chain recombines TRBV6-6 with TRBJ2-7; tentative D call: TRBD2 (6 bases). V gave up 11 bases and J gave up 6 bases, with 11 bases separating them. In germline, CDR1 is MNHNY, CDR2 SVGAGI (reference sequence). The CDR3 runs 10 residues. The CDR3 sequence is CAAGKGEQYF. DNA of the CDR3: TGTGCCGCGGGGAAGGGCGAGCAGTACTTC.

V is TRBV6-5 and J is TRBJ1-2; 8 nucleotides align to TRBD1. Germline assignment: CDR1 MNHEY and CDR2 SVGAGI. V lost 9 bases to trimming and J lost 4 bases; unmatched junction nucleotides: 10. This CDR3 comprises 14 residues. The CDR3 reads CASARDRPSYGYTF. The CDR3 DNA reads TGTGCCAGTGCCCGGGACAGGCCATCCTATGGCTACACCTTC.

In nucleotides, the CDR3 is TGTGCCAGCAGTTTACTCAGCTCCTACAATGAGCAGTTCTTC. Encoded protein: CASSLLSSYNEQFF. The genes are TRBV28 and TRBJ2-1; unclear D gene. Germline V gene sequence: CDR1 MDHEN, CDR2 SYDVKM. Trimming removed 2 bases from V and 0 bases from J, with 5 bases in between. CDR3 length: 14 amino acids.

The chain is built from TRBV7-9 and TRBJ1-3; D may be TRBD1 (5 bases). Germline CDR1 SEHNR, CDR2 FQNEAQ (reference sequence). The CDR3 runs 13 residues. Deletions cut 9 bases from V and 2 bases from J, with 11 bases between. The CDR3 reads CASSGGTGNTIYF. In nucleotides, the CDR3 is TGTGCCAGTTCCGGGGGAACTGGAAACACCATATATTTT.

The genes are TRBV9 and TRBJ2-5, with 11 nucleotides matching TRBD1. Germline assignment: CDR1 SGDLS and CDR2 YYNGEE. The CDR3 is made up of 15 amino acids. V gave up 4 bases and J gave up 7 bases; unmatched junction bases: 9. CDR3 bases: TGTGCCAGCAGCCCGAGCTGGACAGGGGGCTTGACCCAGTACTTC. Amino acids: CASSPSWTGGLTQYF.

This chain connects TRBV25-1 to TRBJ2-1, with D perhaps TRBD1 (5 bases). The CDR3 loop spans 15 amino acids. Germline values: CDR1 MGHDK, CDR2 SYGVNS. Trimming pared 3 bases from V and 8 bases from J, leaving 17 bases between. The CDR3 loop reads CASSDHASGRDEQFF. CDR3 coding DNA: TGTGCCAGCAGTGATCACGCCTCAGGGCGCGATGAGCAGTTCTTC.

This chain connects TRBV10-3 to TRBJ1-1; TRBD1 agrees at 7 bases. CDR1 is ENHRY and CDR2 is SYGVKD in the germline V gene. This CDR3 is built from 11 residues. Unmatched junction bases numbered 4, after V lost 4 bases and J lost 11 bases. The CDR3 DNA follows: TGTGCCATCAGTGGGGGACAGTTGGCTTTCTTT. Translating it yields CAISGGQLAFF.

CDR3 residues: CASSHSFISAPSYEQYF. CDR3 in DNA: TGTGCCAGCAGCCATAGCTTTATCTCGGCTCCCTCCTACGAGCAGTACTTC. The chain recombines TRBV7-6 with TRBJ2-7; D remains ambiguous. This CDR3 has 17 residues. Germline V lookup: CDR1 SGHVS, CDR2 FNYEAQ. Trimming left V 5 bases short and J 0 bases short, with 20 bases between. Based on the CDR3 plus reference TRBV7-6 and TRBJ2-7, the full variable domain is GAGVSQSPRYKVTKRGQDVALRCDPISGHVSLYWYRQALGQGPEFLTYFNYEAQQDKSGLPNDRFSAERPEGSISTLTIQRTEQRDSAMYRCASSHSFISAPSYEQYFGPGTRLTVT.

The V gene is TRBV7-9, the J gene TRBJ1-4, with TRBD1 identical over 7 bases. The trim removed 3 bases at V and 8 bases at J, leaving 9 bases unmatched. The germline V gene has CDR1 SEHNR and CDR2 FQNEAQ (reference sequence). This CDR3 has 15 amino acids. The DNA for the CDR3 is TGTGCCAGCAGCTTCCGGACAGGTTATCAAGAAAAACTGTTTTTT. This sequence encodes CASSFRTGYQEKLFF.

The chain joins TRBV6-5 to TRBJ1-2, with 8 bases that match TRBD1. V lost 2 bases and J lost 2; bases outside the gene matches: 1. CDR1 is MNHEY, CDR2 SVGAGI, per germline. This CDR3 is built from 14 residues. The CDR3 coding sequence is TGTGCCAGCAGTTACGGACAGGGAAACTATGGCTACACCTTC. Translation: CASSYGQGNYGYTF.

The chain links TRBV27 to TRBJ1-3; possibly TRBD1 for D (6 bases). Germline CDR1 reads MNHEY; CDR2 reads SMNVEV (reference sequence). Trimming removed 3 bases at V and 5 bases at J, with 14 bases between. The CDR3 is 15 residues long. The CDR3 nucleotides read TGTGCCAGCAGTTTTGCAGGGGATGGGAGAAACACCATATATTTT. This encodes CASSFAGDGRNTIYF.

The chain employs TRBV7-3 and TRBJ2-6, with 9 bases identical to TRBD1. This CDR3 spans 20 amino acids. Germline values: CDR1 SGHTA, CDR2 FQGTGA. V lost 0 bases to trimming and J lost 2 bases; unmatched junction nucleotides: 11. This chain's CDR3 is CASSLTSNGQGLTGANVLTF. DNA for the CDR3: TGTGCCAGCAGCTTAACCTCGAACGGACAGGGGTTAACTGGGGCCAACGTCCTGACTTTC.

V gene TRBV28 combines with J gene TRBJ1-5; tentatively, D is TRBD1 (5 bases). The CDR3 length is 15 residues. CDR1 is MDHEN and CDR2 is SYDVKM in the germline V gene. Trimming took off 5 bases at V and 4 bases at J, with 15 bases between the two ends. CDR3 region: CASSPPSPGNQPQHF. The CDR3 bases are TGTGCCAGCAGTCCCCCCTCCCCAGGGAATCAGCCCCAGCATTTT.